This TCR beta chain is from a study of T cell repertoires in cytomegalovirus infection. General study points: Cumulated frequencies of public TCR beta families served to identify carriers of CMV plus the relevant HLA. The response measured ex vivo was dominated by TCR beta clonotypes (HLA-C-restricted and CMV-specific).

TCRdb re-analysed the reads in MiXCR, keeping a single row per CDR3 protein. The sample yields hundreds of thousands of distinct CDR3 sequences, approximately 25% seen once. The CDR3 sequence is 17 residues long. Germline lookup yields CDR1 ENHRY and CDR2 SYGVKD. The V end lost 4 bases, the J end lost 1 base, and 17 bases lay between the germline ends. In regard to this clonotype: Its antigen remains unidentified.

Sequenced sample: CD8+ T cells from PBMCs. This TCR was sampled from a human donor in good health (CMV status not recorded). Some clones in this sample may be carry-over from other donors' samples. The chain joins TRBV10-3 to TRBJ2-4; D could derive from TRBD1 or TRBD2 (5 bases each). As DNA, the CDR3 is TGTGCCATCAGTGCAACCGGGGCCTCAAATGCCAAAAACATTCAGTACTTC. It encodes CAISATGASNAKNIQYF.